This T cell receptor beta chain was observed in a study of response to subunit inactivated influenza vaccine. Study conclusions and caveats: It was suggested by the authors that few new T cells are recruited by each seasonal influenza vaccination.

The CDR3 consists of 15 residues. V was trimmed by 7 bases and J by 3 bases, leaving 19 bases between them. Per germline, CDR1 MDHEN and CDR2 SYDVKM. TCRdb recomputed calls from the RT-PCR reads with MiXCR, one row per CDR3 protein. Among 500,000 to 600,000 distinct CDR3 sequences, 10% to 15% were seen once, and the ten largest hold about an eighth. This clonotype was seen more than once but under ten times. Its specificity is unknown. Source: PBMCs from blood, taken 45 days after vaccination. This TCR was sampled from a man over 45 who received an inactivated influenza vaccine. The chain combines TRBV28 with TRBJ2-7, with D perhaps matching TRBD1 (6 bases). This chain's CDR3 is CASMVTGSFDYEQYF. In DNA form, the CDR3 reads TGTGCCAGCATGGTAACAGGGAGCTTTGACTACGAGCAGTACTTC. Filled out from reference TRBV28 and TRBJ2-7, the complete variable domain reads DVKVTQSSRYLVKRTGEKVFLECVQDMDHENMFWYRQDPGLGLRLIYFSYDVKMKEKGDIPEGYSVSREKKERFSLILESASTNQTSMYLCASMVTGSFDYEQYFGPGTRLTVT.